This entry lists 20 T cell receptor beta chains sequenced from one sample in a study of cytomegalovirus exposure and HLA in healthy donors. Data came from immunoSEQ multiplex PCR; TCRdb stores just in-frame clones and leaves some out. This sample has about 340,000 clones, with about nine tenths found just once. Sample: PBMCs. These receptors were obtained from a woman under 30 in good health and CMV-seronegative.

This clone was seen more than once but under ten times. This rearrangement joins TRBV6-1 to TRBJ1-5, with D possibly being TRBD1 (6 bases). Germline V gene data show CDR1 as MNHNS and CDR2 as SASEGT. With 4 bases removed from V and 4 bases from J, the gap between germline ends came to 8 bases. The length of the CDR3 is 13 residues. The CDR3 sequence: CASSGTANQPQHF. CDR3 sequence (DNA): TGTGCCAGCAGTGGGACAGCTAATCAGCCCCAGCATTTT.

V is TRBV6-9 and J is TRBJ1-5; weak D call: TRBD1 (5 bases). CDR1 is MNHGY and CDR2 is SVAAGI in the germline V gene. V was cut by 2 bases and J by 6 bases, with 5 bases left in between. The CDR3 spans 12 residues. CDR3 coding DNA: TGTGCCAGCAGTTATGGGGCTCAGCCCCAGCATTTT. Translating it yields CASSYGAQPQHF.

This sequence joins TRBV7-2 and TRBJ2-4; TRBD2 aligns across 9 bases. The V and J ends lost 5 bases and 0 bases, in that order; junction bases with no gene match: 5. The CDR3 spans 16 residues. Germline V lookup: CDR1 SGHTA, CDR2 FQGNSA. The CDR3 DNA follows: TGTGCCAGCAGCCCTCAGACTAGCGGAGCCAAAAACATTCAGTACTTC. This encodes CASSPQTSGAKNIQYF. Full variable domain (rest looked up from reference TRBV7-2 and TRBJ2-4): GAGVSQSPSNKVTEKGKDVELRCDPISGHTALYWYRQSLGQGLEFLIYFQGNSAPDKSGLPSDRFSAERTGGSVSTLTIQRTQQEDSAVYLCASSPQTSGAKNIQYFGAGTRLSVL.

The chain uses TRBV9 and TRBJ2-3; weak D call: TRBD1 (5 bases). V was clipped by 4 bases and J by 6 bases, with 18 bases between them. CDR1 is SGDLS and CDR2 is YYNGEE in the germline V gene. CDR3 length: 15 residues. The CDR3 DNA reads as TGTGCCAGCAGCCCTAGTGGGGCCCGTTTGGATACGCAGTATTTT. It is translated as CASSPSGARLDTQYF. Drawing the rest from reference TRBV9 and TRBJ2-3, the complete variable domain is DSGVTQTPKHLITATGQRVTLRCSPRSGDLSVYWYQQSLDQGLQFLIQYYNGEERAKGNILERFSAQQFPDLHSELNLSSLELGDSALYFCASSPSGARLDTQYFGPGTRLTVL.

The rearrangement uses TRBV9 and TRBJ2-3, with 14 bases identical to TRBD2. The junction had 7 bases not matched to a gene; V was cut back by 4 bases and J by 3 bases. Germline CDR1 reads SGDLS; CDR2 reads YYNGEE. The CDR3 length is 17 residues. CDR3 region: CASSLTGLAGVTDTQYF. CDR3 nucleotide sequence: TGTGCCAGCAGCCTTACGGGACTAGCGGGAGTAACAGATACGCAGTATTTT.

This sequence joins TRBV7-9 and TRBJ1-1, with TRBD1 matching 9 bases. Germline lookup yields CDR1 SEHNR and CDR2 FQNEAQ (reference sequence). The CDR3 loop spans 15 amino acids. The V and J ends lost 5 bases and 6 bases, in that order; junction bases with no gene match: 10. In nucleotides, the CDR3 is TGTGCCAGCAGCCCGGGGACAGGGATGGAGGCTGAAGCTTTCTTT. It codes for CASSPGTGMEAEAFF.

On this clone itself: Other DNA sequences from this sample encode an identical CDR3 as well. The chain uses TRBV18 and TRBJ1-5; 9 positions match TRBD1. V lost 3 bases to trimming and J lost 1 base; unmatched junction nucleotides: 1. This CDR3 is built from 15 residues. Germline values: CDR1 KGHSH, CDR2 LQKENI. CDR3 protein: CASSPGQGSNQPQHF. The CDR3 bases are TGTGCCAGCTCACCTGGACAGGGGAGCAATCAGCCCCAGCATTTT.

The V gene is TRBV9, the J gene TRBJ2-1, with a tentative D call TRBD1 (6 bases). The V end was cut by 3 bases, the J end by 3 bases, with 19 bases between. Germline-derived CDR1 and CDR2 are SGDLS and YYNGEE. CDR3 length equals 17 residues. The CDR3 DNA reads TGTGCCAGCAGCGCCTACGTCCGGGACACGCACTACAATGAGCAGTTCTTC. Translating it yields CASSAYVRDTHYNEQFF.

The V call is TRBV5-5, the J call TRBJ1-2; 7 bases are shared with TRBD1. The CDR3 has 17 residues. Germline CDR1 reads SGHKS; CDR2 reads YYEKEE (reference sequence). Trimming took 4 bases from V and 0 from J; bases not matched to a gene: 12. CDR3 amino acids: CASSANTGASANYGYTF. For the CDR3, the DNA is TGTGCCAGCAGCGCAAACACAGGGGCCTCCGCTAACTATGGCTACACCTTC.

V usage is TRBV5-5 and J usage is TRBJ2-1, with 11 bases fitting TRBD2. CDR1 and CDR2 (germline): SGHKS, YYEKEE (reference sequence). Losses at the gene ends were 2 bases for V and 2 bases for J; bases not matched to a gene: 6. The CDR3 contains 17 residues. CDR3 sequence (DNA): TGTGCCAGCAGCTTCCGATTGGGACTAGCGGCCTACAATGAGCAGTTCTTC. This translates into CASSFRLGLAAYNEQFF.

This chain links TRBV4-3 with TRBJ1-3, with D perhaps matching TRBD1 (5 bases). The V end was cut by 0 bases, the J end by 3 bases, with 9 bases between. The CDR3 runs to 15 residues. CDR1 is LGHNA and CDR2 is YSLEER in the germline V gene. The CDR3: CASSQEGQFGNTIYF. The CDR3 DNA follows: TGCGCCAGCAGCCAAGAGGGGCAGTTTGGAAACACCATATATTTT.

The rearrangement uses TRBV18 and TRBJ2-7; 7 bases match TRBD1. From germline, CDR1 is KGHSH and CDR2 LQKENI. With 2 bases clipped from V and 6 bases from J, the junction kept 7 bases outside the gene matches. CDR3 size: 14 residues. The CDR3 DNA follows: TGTGCCAGCTCACCAAGGGGGCTGGACGGCGAGCAGTACTTC. It is translated as CASSPRGLDGEQYF.

This sequence joins TRBV27 and TRBJ2-1, with 7 bases fitting TRBD1. Germline values: CDR1 MNHEY, CDR2 SMNVEV (reference sequence). V trimming: 0 bases; J trimming: 9 bases; junction bases outside the gene matches: 2. The CDR3 covers 13 residues. The CDR3, as DNA: TGTGCCAGCAGTTTATCAGGGGGCACTGAGCAGTTCTTC. Translated, it gives CASSLSGGTEQFF.

V and J are TRBV28 and TRBJ1-4; TRBD1 aligns across 7 bases. Unmatched junction bases numbered 8, after V lost 5 bases and J lost 11 bases. The CDR3 consists of 13 residues. Germline CDR1 MDHEN, CDR2 SYDVKM. CDR3 protein: CASSTDPGGKLFF. The CDR3, as DNA: TGTGCCAGCAGTACAGACCCAGGGGGGAAACTGTTTTTT.

The chain carries TRBV7-2 and TRBJ1-2; tentative D call: TRBD1 (6 bases). Trimming removed 8 bases from V and 7 bases from J, with 26 bases in between. Germline-derived CDR1 and CDR2 are SGHTA and FQGNSA. This CDR3 has 16 residues. In DNA, the CDR3 is TGTGCCAGCCTTCTTGGGAACCATGGGGGCCTGACTGGCTACACCTTC. It codes for CASLLGNHGGLTGYTF. Complete variable domain (other parts from reference TRBV7-2 and TRBJ1-2): GAGVSQSPSNKVTEKGKDVELRCDPISGHTALYWYRQSLGQGLEFLIYFQGNSAPDKSGLPSDRFSAERTGGSVSTLTIQRTQQEDSAVYLCASLLGNHGGLTGYTFGSGTRLTVV.

This chain connects TRBV7-7 to TRBJ2-1, with 11 nucleotides matching TRBD2. Germline CDR1 reads SSHAT; CDR2 reads FNYEAQ (reference sequence). The CDR3 totals 15 residues. V was pared by 3 bases and J by 7 bases, with 5 bases of the junction left unmatched. CDR3 DNA: TGTGCCAGCAGCTTGGCCGCTAGCGGGAGGAATGAGCAGTTCTTC. Translated: CASSLAASGRNEQFF.

The chain has TRBV28 and TRBJ2-5, with D hard to call. Between the trimmed V and J ends, which lost 5 bases and 0 bases, there was a span of 13 bases. In germline, CDR1 is MDHEN, CDR2 SYDVKM. The CDR3 extends over 15 amino acids. CDR3 in DNA: TGTGCCAGCAGTCTATTTCCAGGTAACCAAGAGACCCAGTACTTC. Translation: CASSLFPGNQETQYF. Full variable domain (outside the CDR3, taken from reference TRBV28 and TRBJ2-5): DVKVTQSSRYLVKRTGEKVFLECVQDMDHENMFWYRQDPGLGLRLIYFSYDVKMKEKGDIPEGYSVSREKKERFSLILESASTNQTSMYLCASSLFPGNQETQYFGPGTRLLVL.

This clone has a handful of counts. The CDR3 sequence is CASSLVAGENYGYTF. Written as DNA, the CDR3 is TGTGCCAGCAGCTTAGTAGCAGGGGAGAACTATGGCTACACCTTC. The chain carries TRBV7-2 and TRBJ1-2; a possible D gene is TRBD1 (6 bases). The CDR3 extends over 15 amino acids. CDR1 and CDR2 from the germline V gene are SGHTA and FQGNSA. The V end lost 1 base, the J end lost 2 bases, and 11 bases lay between the germline ends.

CDR3 coding DNA: TGTGCCAGCACGCTTAACGGCGGCCTAAACATTCAGTACTTC. This encodes CASTLNGGLNIQYF. The genes are TRBV7-9 and TRBJ2-4, with unresolved D. This CDR3 has 14 amino acids. Trimming removed 7 bases from V and 6 bases from J, with 16 bases in between. CDR1 and CDR2 (germline): SEHNR, FQNEAQ (reference sequence).

This clone was observed once. The rearrangement uses TRBV19 and TRBJ2-2, with a weak D call TRBD1 (6 bases). The CDR3 is made up of 13 amino acids. CDR1 LNHDA and CDR2 SQIVND come from the germline V gene (reference sequence). V lost 7 bases, J lost 7 bases, and 13 bases lay in between. Here the CDR3 DNA reads TGTGCCAGTAAACCATCAGGGGTCGGGGAGCTGTTTTTT. Residues: CASKPSGVGELFF.